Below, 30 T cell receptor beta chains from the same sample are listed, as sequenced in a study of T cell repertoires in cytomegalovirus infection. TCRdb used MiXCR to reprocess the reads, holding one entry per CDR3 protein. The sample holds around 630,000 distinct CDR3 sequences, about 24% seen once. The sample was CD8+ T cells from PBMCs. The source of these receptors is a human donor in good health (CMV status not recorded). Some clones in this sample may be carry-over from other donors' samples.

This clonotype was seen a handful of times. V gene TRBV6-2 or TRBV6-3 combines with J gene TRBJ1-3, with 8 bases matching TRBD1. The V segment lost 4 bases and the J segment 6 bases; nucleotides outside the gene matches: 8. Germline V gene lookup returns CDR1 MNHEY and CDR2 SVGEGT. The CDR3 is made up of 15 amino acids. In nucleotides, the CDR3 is TGTGCCAGCAGTTCCCAGGACAGGGCGGCAAACACCATATATTTT. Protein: CASSSQDRAANTIYF.

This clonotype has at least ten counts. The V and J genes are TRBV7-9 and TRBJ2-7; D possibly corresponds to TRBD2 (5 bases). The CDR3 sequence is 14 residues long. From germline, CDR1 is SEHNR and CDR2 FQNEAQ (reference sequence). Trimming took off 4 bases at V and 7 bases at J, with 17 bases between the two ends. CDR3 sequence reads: CASSSQTIRGEQYV. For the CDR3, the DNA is TGTGCCAGCAGCTCACAGACGATCAGAGGGGAGCAGTACGTC.

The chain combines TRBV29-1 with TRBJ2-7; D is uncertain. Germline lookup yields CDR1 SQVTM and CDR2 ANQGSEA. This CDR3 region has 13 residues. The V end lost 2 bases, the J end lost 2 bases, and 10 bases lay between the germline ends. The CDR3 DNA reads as TGCAGCGTTGAAAAGGACGGTCCCTACGAGCAGTACTTC. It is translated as CSVEKDGPYEQYF.

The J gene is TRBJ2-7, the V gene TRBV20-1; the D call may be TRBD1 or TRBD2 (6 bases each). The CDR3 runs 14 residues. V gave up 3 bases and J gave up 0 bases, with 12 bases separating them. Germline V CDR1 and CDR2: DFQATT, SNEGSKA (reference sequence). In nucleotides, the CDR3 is TGCAGTGCTAGGAGGGGGGCGAGCTCCTACGAGCAGTACGTC. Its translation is CSARRGASSYEQYV.

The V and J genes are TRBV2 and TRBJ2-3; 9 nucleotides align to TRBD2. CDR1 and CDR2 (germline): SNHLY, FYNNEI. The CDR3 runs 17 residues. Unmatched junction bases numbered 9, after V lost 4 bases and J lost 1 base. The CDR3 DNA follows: TGTGCCAGCAGTGGTACTAGCGGGCGGGAAGGCACAGATACGCAGTATTTT. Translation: CASSGTSGREGTDTQYF.

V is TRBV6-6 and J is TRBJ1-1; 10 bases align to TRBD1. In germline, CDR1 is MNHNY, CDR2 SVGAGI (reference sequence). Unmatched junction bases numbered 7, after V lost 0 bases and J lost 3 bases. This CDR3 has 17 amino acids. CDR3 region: CASSYSPRTGGDTEAFF. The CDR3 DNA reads TGTGCCAGCAGTTACTCCCCGCGGACAGGGGGAGACACTGAAGCTTTCTTT.

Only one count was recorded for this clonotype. CDR3 sequence reads: CASSFGDRAKTQYF. The DNA for the CDR3 is TGTGCCAGCAGTTTTGGGGACAGGGCAAAGACCCAGTACTTC. The chain couples TRBV28 to TRBJ2-5, with TRBD1 identical over 9 bases. Germline V gene lookup returns CDR1 MDHEN and CDR2 SYDVKM. The CDR3 covers 14 residues. J was trimmed by 6 bases and V by 3 bases; bases with no gene match: 5.

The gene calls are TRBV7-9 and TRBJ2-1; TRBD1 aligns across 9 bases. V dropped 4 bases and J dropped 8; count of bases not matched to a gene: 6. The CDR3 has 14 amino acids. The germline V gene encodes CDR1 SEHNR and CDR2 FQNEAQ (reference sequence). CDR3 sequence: CASSWGQGRDEQFF. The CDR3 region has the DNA TGTGCCAGCAGCTGGGGACAGGGAAGGGATGAGCAGTTCTTC.

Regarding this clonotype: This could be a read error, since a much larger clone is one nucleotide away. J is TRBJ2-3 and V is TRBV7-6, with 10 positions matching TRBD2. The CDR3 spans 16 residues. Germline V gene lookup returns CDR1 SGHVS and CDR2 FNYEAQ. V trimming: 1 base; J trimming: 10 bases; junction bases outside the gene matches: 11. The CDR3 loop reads CASSLEPLAGMDAQYF. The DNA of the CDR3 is TGTGCCAGCAGCTTAGAACCACTAGCGGGGATGGATGCGCAGTATTTT.

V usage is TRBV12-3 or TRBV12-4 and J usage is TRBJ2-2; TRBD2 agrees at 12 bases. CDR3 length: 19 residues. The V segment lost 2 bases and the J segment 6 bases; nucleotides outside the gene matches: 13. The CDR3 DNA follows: TGTGCCAGCAGTTTAACGGGTCTAGCGGGGGGGCGCGAAGCCGGGGAGCTGTTTTTT. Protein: CASSLTGLAGGREAGELFF.

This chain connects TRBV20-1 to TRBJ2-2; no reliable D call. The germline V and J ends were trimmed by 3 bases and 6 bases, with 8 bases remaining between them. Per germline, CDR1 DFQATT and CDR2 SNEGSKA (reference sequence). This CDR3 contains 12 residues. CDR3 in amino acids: CSASVRPGELFF. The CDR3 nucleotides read TGCAGTGCTAGCGTGCGACCCGGGGAGCTGTTTTTT.

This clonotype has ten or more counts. The CDR3: CASGSLGDSAIYEQYV. The CDR3, as DNA: TGTGCCAGCGGATCCTTGGGGGACTCCGCTATCTACGAGCAGTACGTC. The chain joins TRBV28 to TRBJ2-7; tentatively, D is TRBD2 (6 bases). CDR1 and CDR2 from the germline V gene are MDHEN and SYDVKM. The CDR3 length is 16 residues. The V gene lost 8 bases and the J gene lost 3 bases, with 23 bases spanning the gap.

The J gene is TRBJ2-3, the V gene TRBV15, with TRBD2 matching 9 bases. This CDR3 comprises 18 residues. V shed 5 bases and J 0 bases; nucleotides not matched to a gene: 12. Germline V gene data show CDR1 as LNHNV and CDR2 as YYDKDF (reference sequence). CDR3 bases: TGTGCCACCAGCGATACCATAAGCGGGGGGACCAGCACAGATACGCAGTATTTT. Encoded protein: CATSDTISGGTSTDTQYF.

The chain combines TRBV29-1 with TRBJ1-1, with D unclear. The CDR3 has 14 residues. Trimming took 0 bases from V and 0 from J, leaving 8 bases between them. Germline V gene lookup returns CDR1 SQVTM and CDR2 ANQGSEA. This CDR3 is CSVEDYQMNTEAFF. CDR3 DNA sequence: TGCAGCGTTGAAGATTACCAGATGAACACTGAAGCTTTCTTT.

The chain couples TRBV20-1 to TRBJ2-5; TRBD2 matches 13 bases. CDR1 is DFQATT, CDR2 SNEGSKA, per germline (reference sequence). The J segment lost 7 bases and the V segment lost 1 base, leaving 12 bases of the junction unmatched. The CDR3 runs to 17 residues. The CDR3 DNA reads TGCAGTGCTAGAGGAGGACTAGCGGGGGCCACTCCGGGGACCCAGTACTTC. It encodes CSARGGLAGATPGTQYF.

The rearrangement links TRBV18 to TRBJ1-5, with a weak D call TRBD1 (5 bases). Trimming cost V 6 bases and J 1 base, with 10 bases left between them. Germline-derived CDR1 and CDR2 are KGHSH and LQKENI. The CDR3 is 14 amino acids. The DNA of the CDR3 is TGTGCCAGCTCGTCGACAGAGAGCAATCAGCCCCAGCATTTT. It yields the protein CASSSTESNQPQHF.

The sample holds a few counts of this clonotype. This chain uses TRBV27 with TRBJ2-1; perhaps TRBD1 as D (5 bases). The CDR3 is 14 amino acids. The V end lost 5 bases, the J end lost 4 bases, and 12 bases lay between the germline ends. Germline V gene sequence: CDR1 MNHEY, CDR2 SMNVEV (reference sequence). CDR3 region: CASSPGHLYNEQFF. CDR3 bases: TGTGCCAGCAGTCCAGGGCATTTATACAATGAGCAGTTCTTC.

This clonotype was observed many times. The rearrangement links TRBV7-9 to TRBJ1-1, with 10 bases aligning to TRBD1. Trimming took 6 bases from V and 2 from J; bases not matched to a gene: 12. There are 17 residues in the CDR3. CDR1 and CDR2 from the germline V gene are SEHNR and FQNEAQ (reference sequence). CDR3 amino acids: CASSFGGTGVTNTEAFF. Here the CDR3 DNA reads TGTGCCAGCAGTTTTGGGGGGACAGGGGTAACCAACACTGAAGCTTTCTTT.

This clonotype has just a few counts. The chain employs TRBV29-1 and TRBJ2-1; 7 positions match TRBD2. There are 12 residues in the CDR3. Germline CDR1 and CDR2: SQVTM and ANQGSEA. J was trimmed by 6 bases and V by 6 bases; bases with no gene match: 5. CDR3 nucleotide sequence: TGCAGCGTGAGGGGCGGGGGCAATGAGCAGTTCTTC. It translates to CSVRGGGNEQFF.

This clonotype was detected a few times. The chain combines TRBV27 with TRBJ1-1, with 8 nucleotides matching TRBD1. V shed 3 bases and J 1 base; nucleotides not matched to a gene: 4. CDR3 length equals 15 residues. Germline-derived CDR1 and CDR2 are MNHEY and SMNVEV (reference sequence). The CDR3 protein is CASSFQTGENTEAFF. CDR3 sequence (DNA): TGTGCCAGCAGTTTTCAGACAGGGGAGAACACTGAAGCTTTCTTT.

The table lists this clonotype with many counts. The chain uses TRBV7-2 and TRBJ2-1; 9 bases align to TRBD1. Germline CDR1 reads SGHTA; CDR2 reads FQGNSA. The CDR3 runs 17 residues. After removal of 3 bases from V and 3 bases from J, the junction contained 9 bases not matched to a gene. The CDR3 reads CASSFLVRDRDYNEQFF. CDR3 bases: TGTGCCAGCAGCTTCTTGGTCCGGGACAGGGACTACAATGAGCAGTTCTTC.

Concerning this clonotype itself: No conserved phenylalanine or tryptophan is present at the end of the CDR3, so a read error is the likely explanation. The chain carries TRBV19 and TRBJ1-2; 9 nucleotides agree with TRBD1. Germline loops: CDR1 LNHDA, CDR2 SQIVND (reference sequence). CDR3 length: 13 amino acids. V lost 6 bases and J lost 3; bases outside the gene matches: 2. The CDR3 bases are TGTGCCAGTAGAGACAGGGGGGACTATGGCTACACCTCC. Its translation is CASRDRGDYGYTS.

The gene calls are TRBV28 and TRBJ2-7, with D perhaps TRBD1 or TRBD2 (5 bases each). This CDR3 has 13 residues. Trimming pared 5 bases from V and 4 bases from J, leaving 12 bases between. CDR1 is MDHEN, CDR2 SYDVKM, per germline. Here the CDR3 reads CASSAGTDYEQYV. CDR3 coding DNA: TGTGCCAGCAGTGCCGGGACCGATTACGAGCAGTACGTC.

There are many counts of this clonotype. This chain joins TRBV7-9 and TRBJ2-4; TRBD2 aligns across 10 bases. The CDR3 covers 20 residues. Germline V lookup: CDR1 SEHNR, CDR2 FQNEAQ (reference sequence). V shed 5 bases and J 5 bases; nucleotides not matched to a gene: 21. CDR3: CASSPRDAEISGRPENIQYF. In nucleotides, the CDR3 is TGTGCCAGCAGCCCACGAGACGCAGAGATTAGCGGGAGGCCTGAAAACATTCAGTACTTC.

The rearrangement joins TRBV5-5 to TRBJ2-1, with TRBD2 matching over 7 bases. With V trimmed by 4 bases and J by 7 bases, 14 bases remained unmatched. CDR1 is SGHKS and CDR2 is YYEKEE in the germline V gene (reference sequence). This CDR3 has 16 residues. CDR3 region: CASSPLGGTIGNEQFF. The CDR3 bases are TGTGCCAGCAGCCCCCTGGGGGGGACTATAGGAAATGAGCAGTTCTTC.

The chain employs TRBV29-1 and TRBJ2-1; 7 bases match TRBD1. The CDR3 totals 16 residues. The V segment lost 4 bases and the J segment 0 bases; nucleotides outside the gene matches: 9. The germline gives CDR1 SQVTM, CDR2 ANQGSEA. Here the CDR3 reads CSVVEQGQSSYNEQFF. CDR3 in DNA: TGCAGCGTTGTGGAACAGGGACAGAGCTCCTACAATGAGCAGTTCTTC.

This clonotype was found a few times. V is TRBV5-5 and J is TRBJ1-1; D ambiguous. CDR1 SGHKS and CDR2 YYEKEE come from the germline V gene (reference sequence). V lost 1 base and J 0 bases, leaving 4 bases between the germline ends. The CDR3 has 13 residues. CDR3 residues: CASSLFLNTEAFF. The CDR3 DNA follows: TGTGCCAGCAGCTTGTTCCTGAACACTGAAGCTTTCTTT.

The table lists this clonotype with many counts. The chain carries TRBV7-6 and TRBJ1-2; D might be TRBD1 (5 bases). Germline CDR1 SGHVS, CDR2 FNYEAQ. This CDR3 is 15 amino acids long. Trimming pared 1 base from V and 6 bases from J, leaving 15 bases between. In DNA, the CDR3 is TGTGCCAGCAGCTTAGAGGGGACGGTCTTCGATGGCTACACCTTC. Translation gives CASSLEGTVFDGYTF.

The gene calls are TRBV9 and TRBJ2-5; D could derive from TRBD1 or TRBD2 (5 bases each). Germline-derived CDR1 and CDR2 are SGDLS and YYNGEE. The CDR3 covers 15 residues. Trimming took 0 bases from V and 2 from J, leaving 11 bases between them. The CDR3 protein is CASSVAGRRQETQYF. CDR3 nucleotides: TGTGCCAGCAGCGTAGCGGGGCGGAGACAAGAGACCCAGTACTTC.

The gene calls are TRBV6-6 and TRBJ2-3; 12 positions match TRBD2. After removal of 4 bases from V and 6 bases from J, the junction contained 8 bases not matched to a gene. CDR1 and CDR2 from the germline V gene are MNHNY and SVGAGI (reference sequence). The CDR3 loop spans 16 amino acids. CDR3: CASSLTSGGPVDTQYF. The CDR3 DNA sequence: TGTGCCAGCAGTTTGACTAGCGGGGGCCCAGTGGATACGCAGTATTTT.